Sequencing of this T cell receptor beta chain was carried out in a study of control samples from healthy donors and cancer patients. Sequenced by immunoSEQ multiplex PCR; TCRdb stores in-frame clones only, minus some. The sample yields 95,000 to 150,000 clones, approximately 89% seen once. Trimming cost V 2 bases and J 0 bases, with 7 bases left between them. This CDR3 is 14 amino acids long. CDR1 is SEHNR and CDR2 is FQNEAQ in the germline V gene (reference sequence). The V gene is TRBV7-9, the J gene TRBJ1-1; D not resolved. The sample comprised blood. This TCR was recovered from a woman aged 18-35 years in good health. CDR3 sequence reads: CASSLSGVNTEAFF. The CDR3 DNA sequence: TGTGCCAGCAGCTTATCCGGGGTGAACACTGAAGCTTTCTTT.